The 9 T cell receptor beta chains below come from one sample, sequenced in a study of blood T cell repertoires in COVID-19 (TCRdb year 2020). Libraries were made using the immunoSEQ multiplex PCR assay. TCRdb provides this immuneACCESS table in a form limited to in-frame rearrangements. Some clones are lacking; in checked studies, under half of them reflect an unresolved V gene, and why the rest are absent is not known. Present in this sample are hundreds of thousands of clones, around 87% of which were seen just once. The ten biggest clones cover about 3% of the sample. The sequencing sample was made of peripheral blood. These receptor sequences come from a human donor in a cohort sampled during active COVID-19.

V and J are TRBV7-9 and TRBJ1-2; D is undetermined. CDR1 and CDR2 from the germline V gene are SEHNR and FQNEAQ (reference sequence). The CDR3 has 12 residues. The germline V and J ends were trimmed by 3 bases and 8 bases, with 10 bases remaining between them. Written as DNA, the CDR3 is TGTGCCAGCAGCTTGGAGTCGCTAGGCTACACCTTC. Its translation is CASSLESLGYTF.

The chain carries TRBV6-5 and TRBJ1-2, with 7 bases fitting TRBD1. This CDR3 comprises 13 residues. Trimming cost V 5 bases and J 4 bases; bases outside gene matches: 4. CDR1 is MNHEY, CDR2 SVGAGI, per germline. CDR3 amino acids: CASSRQGIYGYTF. CDR3 DNA: TGTGCCAGCAGTCGACAGGGTATCTATGGCTACACCTTC.

The gene calls are TRBV30 and TRBJ1-1, with TRBD1 matching over 7 bases. The CDR3 sequence is 12 residues long. Germline-derived CDR1 and CDR2 are GTSNPN and SVGIG (reference sequence). For the CDR3, the DNA is TGTGGGGGACAGCGAACCTTCACTGAAGCTTTCTTT. It is translated as CGGQRTFTEAFF.

The chain combines TRBV4-1 with TRBJ2-3, with 11 bases identical to TRBD2. The germline CDR1 and CDR2 sequences are MGHRA and YSYEKL. CDR3 length: 17 residues. Trimming took 1 base from V and 5 from J; bases not matched to a gene: 8. The CDR3 spells CASSQVGLAGGGDTQYF. DNA of the CDR3: TGCGCCAGCAGCCAAGTAGGGCTAGCGGGGGGTGGAGATACGCAGTATTTT.

The chain uses TRBV5-1 and TRBJ1-6; D perhaps matches TRBD1 (5 bases). Germline V gene lookup returns CDR1 SGHRS and CDR2 YFSETQ. V lost 0 bases to trimming and J lost 5 bases, with 9 bases between them. CDR3 size: 15 residues. DNA for the CDR3: TGCGCCAGCAGCTTGGGGGCAGGGAATAATTCACCCCTCCACTTT. It translates to CASSLGAGNNSPLHF.

The chain recombines TRBV7-2 with TRBJ1-2, with 10 bases lining up with TRBD1. Germline V gene sequence: CDR1 SGHTA, CDR2 FQGNSA. The CDR3 extends over 16 amino acids. Losses at the gene ends were 5 bases for V and 3 bases for J; bases not matched to a gene: 9. CDR3 in amino acids: CASSPRRTGGDYGYTF. DNA of the CDR3: TGTGCCAGCAGCCCTCGGAGGACAGGGGGTGACTATGGCTACACCTTC. The variable domain in full, completed from reference TRBV7-2 and TRBJ1-2, reads GAGVSQSPSNKVTEKGKDVELRCDPISGHTALYWYRQSLGQGLEFLIYFQGNSAPDKSGLPSDRFSAERTGGSVSTLTIQRTQQEDSAVYLCASSPRRTGGDYGYTFGSGTRLTVV.

The chain uses TRBV7-3 and TRBJ1-2; D perhaps matches TRBD1 (6 bases). V dropped 0 bases and J dropped 6 bases, with 17 bases sitting between them. Germline lookup yields CDR1 SGHTA and CDR2 FQGTGA. The CDR3 consists of 16 residues. The CDR3 DNA is TGTGCCAGCAGCTTAACAGCAGGGGCGTATAGTAATGGCTACACCTTC. Translated, it gives CASSLTAGAYSNGYTF.

This clone was observed once. This sequence joins TRBV7-9 and TRBJ1-2; TRBD1 is a possible D gene (5 bases). Looked up from germline, CDR1 is SEHNR and CDR2 is FQNEAQ (reference sequence). This CDR3 is built from 12 residues. The V end was cut by 5 bases, the J end by 8 bases, with 12 bases between. The chain's CDR3 is CASSLGGLGYTF. In DNA form, the CDR3 reads TGTGCCAGCAGCCTTGGGGGGTTAGGCTACACCTTC.

The genes are TRBV9 and TRBJ1-3; D is uncertain. Per the germline V gene, CDR1 is SGDLS and CDR2 is YYNGEE. This CDR3 contains 13 residues. Trimming cost V 3 bases and J 0 bases, with 4 bases left between them. CDR3 DNA: TGTGCCAGCAGCGCCAACTCTGGAAACACCATATATTTT. Protein product: CASSANSGNTIYF. The entire variable domain, with the rest obtained from reference TRBV9 and TRBJ1-3, is as follows: DSGVTQTPKHLITATGQRVTLRCSPRSGDLSVYWYQQSLDQGLQFLIQYYNGEERAKGNILERFSAQQFPDLHSELNLSSLELGDSALYFCASSANSGNTIYFGEGSWLTVV.